This T cell receptor beta chain comes out of a study of shared clonotypes between healthy human individuals. The study's findings and limits: Rarefaction exposed incomplete sorted-subset sequencing despite large depth. For naive CD4 cells, approximately 4.7% of clonotypes were shared across a few donors.

The study drew all its donors from Caucasian adults living in Nashville, Tennessee. Germline V lookup: CDR1 MNHEY, CDR2 SMNVEV (reference sequence). J lost 3 bases, V lost 5 bases, and 7 bases had no gene match. The CDR3 spans 15 residues. In the source study's methods: Junction-only sequences without quality scores were provided by ImmunoSEQ, so filtering was different. Sequencing used immunoSEQ multiplex PCR; TCRdb keeps in-frame clones, though not all of them. V and J calls and clone size are those listed in that table; D and trimming were worked out from the DNA. This sample carries 550,000 to 800,000 clones, about 74% of them seen once, and the ten largest clones take 1.5% to 2%. Concerning this clone itself: What it recognizes is unknown.

The sequence derives from a woman aged 25 to 45 in good health. V and J are TRBV27 and TRBJ2-7, with 10 bases fitting TRBD2. The source material was memory CD4+ T cells sorted from blood. Regarding subset: CD45RA-negative fraction. The CDR3 loop reads CASSHQAGGFYEQYF. For the CDR3, the DNA is TGTGCCAGCAGTCACCAAGCGGGAGGGTTCTACGAGCAGTACTTC.